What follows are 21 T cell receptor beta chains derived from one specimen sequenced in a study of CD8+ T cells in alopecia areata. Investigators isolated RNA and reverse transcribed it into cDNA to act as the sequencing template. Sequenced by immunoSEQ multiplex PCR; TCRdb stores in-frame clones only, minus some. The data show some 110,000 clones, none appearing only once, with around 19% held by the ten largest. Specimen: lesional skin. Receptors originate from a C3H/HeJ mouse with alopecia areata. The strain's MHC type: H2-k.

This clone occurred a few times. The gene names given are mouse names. Incomplete CDR3 DNA: TGTGCCTGGAGTCGACAGAACACCGGG. It codes for CAWSRQNTG. The whole CDR3 is CAWSRQNTGQLYF. V is TRBV31 and J is TRBJ2-2; D is perhaps TRBD1 (5 bases). Read sequence stops 4 residues before the CDR3 end, and the germline J gene provides the missing end. The germline V gene encodes CDR1 GKSSPN and CDR2 SITVG. V was shortened by 1 base and J by 2 bases, with 5 bases between the two germline ends. The CDR3 is 13 amino acids. Combining the CDR3 with reference TRBV31 and TRBJ2-2 gives the whole variable domain AQTIHQWPVAEIKAVGSPLSLGCTIKGKSSPNLYWYWQATGGTLQQLFYSITVGQVESVVQLNLSASRPKDDQFILSTEKLLLSHSGFYLCAWSRQNTGQLYFGEGSKLTVL.

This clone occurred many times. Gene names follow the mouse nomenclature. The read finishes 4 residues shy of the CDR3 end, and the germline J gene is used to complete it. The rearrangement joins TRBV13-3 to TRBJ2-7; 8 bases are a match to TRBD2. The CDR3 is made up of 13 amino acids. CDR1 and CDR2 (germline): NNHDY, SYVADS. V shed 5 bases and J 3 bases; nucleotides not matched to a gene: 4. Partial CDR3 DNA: TGTGCCAGCAGCCCGACTGGGGTCTAT. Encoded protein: CASSPTGVY. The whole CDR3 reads CASSPTGVYEQYF.

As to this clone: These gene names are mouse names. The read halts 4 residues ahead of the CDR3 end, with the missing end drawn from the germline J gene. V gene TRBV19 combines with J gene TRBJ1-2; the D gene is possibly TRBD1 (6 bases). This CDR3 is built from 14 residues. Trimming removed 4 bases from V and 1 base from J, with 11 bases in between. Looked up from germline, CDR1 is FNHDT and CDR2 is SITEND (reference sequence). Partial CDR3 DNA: TGTGCCAGCAGTGTCCGGGACAAAAACTCC. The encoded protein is CASSVRDKNS. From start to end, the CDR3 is CASSVRDKNSDYTF.

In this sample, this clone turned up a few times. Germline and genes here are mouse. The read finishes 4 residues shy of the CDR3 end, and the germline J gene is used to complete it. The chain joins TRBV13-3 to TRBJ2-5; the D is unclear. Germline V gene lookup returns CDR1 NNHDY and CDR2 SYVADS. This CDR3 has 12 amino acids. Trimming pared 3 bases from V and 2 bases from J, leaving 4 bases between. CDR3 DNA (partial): TGTGCCAGCAGTGTTCTCCAAGAC. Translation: CASSVLQD. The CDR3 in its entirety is CASSVLQDTQYF.

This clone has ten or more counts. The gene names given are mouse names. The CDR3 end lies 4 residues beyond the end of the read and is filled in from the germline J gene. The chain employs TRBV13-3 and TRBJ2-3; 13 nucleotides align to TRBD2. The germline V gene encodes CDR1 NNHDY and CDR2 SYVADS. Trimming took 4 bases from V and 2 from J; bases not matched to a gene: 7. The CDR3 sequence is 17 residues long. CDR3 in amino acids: CASSPGLGGRDAETLYF. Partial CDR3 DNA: TGTGCCAGCAGTCCGGGACTGGGGGGGAGAGATGCAGAA.

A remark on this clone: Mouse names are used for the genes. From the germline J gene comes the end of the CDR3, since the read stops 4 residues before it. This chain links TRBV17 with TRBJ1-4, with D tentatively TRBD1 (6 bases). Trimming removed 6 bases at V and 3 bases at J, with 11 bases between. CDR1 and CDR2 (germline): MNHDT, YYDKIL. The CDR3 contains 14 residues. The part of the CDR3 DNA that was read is TGTGCTAGCAGCCCCGGGACAACCAACGAA. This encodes CASSPGTTNE. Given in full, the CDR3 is CASSPGTTNERLFF.

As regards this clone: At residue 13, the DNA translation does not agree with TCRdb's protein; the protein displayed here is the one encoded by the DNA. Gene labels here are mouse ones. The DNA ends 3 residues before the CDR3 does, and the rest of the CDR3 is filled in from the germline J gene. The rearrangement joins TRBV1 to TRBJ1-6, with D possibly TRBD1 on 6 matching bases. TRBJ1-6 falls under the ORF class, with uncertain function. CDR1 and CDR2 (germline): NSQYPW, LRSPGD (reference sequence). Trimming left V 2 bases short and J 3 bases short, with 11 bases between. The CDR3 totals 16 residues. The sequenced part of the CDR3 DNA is TGCACCTGCAGTGCACGCGGGACAATCTATAATTCGCCC. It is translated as CTCSARGTIYNSP. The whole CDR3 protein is CTCSARGTIYNSPLYF.

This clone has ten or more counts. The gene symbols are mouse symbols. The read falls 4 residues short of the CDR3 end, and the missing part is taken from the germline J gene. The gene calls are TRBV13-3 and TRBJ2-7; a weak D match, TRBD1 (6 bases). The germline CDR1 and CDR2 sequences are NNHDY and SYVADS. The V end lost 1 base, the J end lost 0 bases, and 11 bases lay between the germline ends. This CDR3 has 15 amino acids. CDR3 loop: CASSDRAGASYEQYF. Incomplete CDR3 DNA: TGTGCCAGCAGTGATAGGGCAGGGGCCTCCTAT.

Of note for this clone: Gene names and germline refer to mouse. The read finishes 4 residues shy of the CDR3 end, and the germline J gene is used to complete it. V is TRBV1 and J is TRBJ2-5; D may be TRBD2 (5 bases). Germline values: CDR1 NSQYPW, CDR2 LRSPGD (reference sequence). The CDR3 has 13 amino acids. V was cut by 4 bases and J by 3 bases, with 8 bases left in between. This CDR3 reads CTCSGGEQDTQYF. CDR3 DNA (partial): TGCACCTGCAGTGGTGGGGAACAAGAC.

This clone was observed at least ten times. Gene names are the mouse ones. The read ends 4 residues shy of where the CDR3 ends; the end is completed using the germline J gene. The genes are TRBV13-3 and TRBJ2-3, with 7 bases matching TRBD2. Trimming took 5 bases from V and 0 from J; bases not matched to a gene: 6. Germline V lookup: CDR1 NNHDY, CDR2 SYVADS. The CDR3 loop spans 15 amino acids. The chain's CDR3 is CASSPDWASAETLYF. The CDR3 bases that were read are TGTGCCAGCAGCCCTGACTGGGCTAGTGCAGAA.

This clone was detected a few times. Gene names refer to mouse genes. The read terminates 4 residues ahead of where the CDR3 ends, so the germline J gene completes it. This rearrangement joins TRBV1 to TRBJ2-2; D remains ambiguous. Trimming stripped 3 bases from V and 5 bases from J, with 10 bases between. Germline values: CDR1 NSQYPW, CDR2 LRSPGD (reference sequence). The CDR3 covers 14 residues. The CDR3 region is CTCSAHLQTGQLYF. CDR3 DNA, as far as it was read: TGCACCTGCAGTGCCCACCTCCAGACCGGG.

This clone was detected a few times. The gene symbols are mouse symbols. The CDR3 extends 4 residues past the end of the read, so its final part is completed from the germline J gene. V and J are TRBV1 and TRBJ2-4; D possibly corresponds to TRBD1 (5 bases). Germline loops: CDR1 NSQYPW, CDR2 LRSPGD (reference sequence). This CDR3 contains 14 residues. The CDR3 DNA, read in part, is TGCACCTGCAGTCCTACCAGGGTGGAGAAC. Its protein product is CTCSPTRVEN. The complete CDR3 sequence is CTCSPTRVENTLYF.

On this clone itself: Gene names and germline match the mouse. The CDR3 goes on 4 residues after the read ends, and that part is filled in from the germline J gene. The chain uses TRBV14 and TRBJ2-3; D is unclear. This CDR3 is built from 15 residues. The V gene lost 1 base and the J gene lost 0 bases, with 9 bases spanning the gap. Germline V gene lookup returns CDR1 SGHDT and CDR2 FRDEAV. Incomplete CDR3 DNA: TGTGCCAGCAGTTTCCCACAATCTAGTGCAGAA. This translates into CASSFPQSSAE. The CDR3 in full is CASSFPQSSAETLYF.

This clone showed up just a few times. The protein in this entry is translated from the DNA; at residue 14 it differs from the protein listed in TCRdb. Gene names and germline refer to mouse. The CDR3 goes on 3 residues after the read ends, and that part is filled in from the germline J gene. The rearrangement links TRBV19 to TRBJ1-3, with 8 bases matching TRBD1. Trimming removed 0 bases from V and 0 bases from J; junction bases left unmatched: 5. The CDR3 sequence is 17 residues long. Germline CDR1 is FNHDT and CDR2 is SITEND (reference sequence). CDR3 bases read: TGTGCCAGCAGTATAGACGGGACAGGCTTTTCTGGAAATACG. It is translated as CASSIDGTGFSGNT. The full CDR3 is CASSIDGTGFSGNTLYF.

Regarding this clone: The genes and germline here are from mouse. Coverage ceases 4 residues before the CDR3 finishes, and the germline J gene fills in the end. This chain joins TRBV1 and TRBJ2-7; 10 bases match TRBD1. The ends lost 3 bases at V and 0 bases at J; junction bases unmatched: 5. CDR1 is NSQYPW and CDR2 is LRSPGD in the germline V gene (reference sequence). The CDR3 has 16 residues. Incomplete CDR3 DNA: TGCACCTGCAGTGCCGCCGGGACAGGGGTCTCCTAT. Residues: CTCSAAGTGVSY. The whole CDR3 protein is CTCSAAGTGVSYEQYF.

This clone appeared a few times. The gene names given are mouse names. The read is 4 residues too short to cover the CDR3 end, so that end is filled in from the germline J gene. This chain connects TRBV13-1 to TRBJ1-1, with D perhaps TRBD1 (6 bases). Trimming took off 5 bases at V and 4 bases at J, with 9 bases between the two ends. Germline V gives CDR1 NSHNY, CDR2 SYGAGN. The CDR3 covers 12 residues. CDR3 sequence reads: CASRGHFTEVFF. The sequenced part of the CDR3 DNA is TGTGCCAGCAGGGGACATTTCACA.

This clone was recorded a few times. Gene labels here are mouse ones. The CDR3 is CTCSADVGQTSAETLYF. CDR3 bases read: TGCACCTGCAGTGCAGATGTGGGACAGACTAGTGCAGAA. The rearrangement joins TRBV1 to TRBJ2-3; 7 nucleotides line up with TRBD1. The CDR3 end lies 4 residues beyond the end of the read and is filled in from the germline J gene. The V gene's germline CDR1 is NSQYPW and CDR2 LRSPGD (reference sequence). This CDR3 spans 17 amino acids. The trim removed 0 bases at V and 0 bases at J, leaving 6 bases unmatched.

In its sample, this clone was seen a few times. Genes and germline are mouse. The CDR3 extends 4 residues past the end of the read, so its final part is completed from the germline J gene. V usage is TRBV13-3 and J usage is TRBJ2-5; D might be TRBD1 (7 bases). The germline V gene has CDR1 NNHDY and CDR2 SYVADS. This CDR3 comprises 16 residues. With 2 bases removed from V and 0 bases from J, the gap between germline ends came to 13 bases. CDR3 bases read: TGTGCCAGCAGTGAGGGCAGGGGGGTTAACCAAGAC. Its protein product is CASSEGRGVNQD. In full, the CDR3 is CASSEGRGVNQDTQYF.

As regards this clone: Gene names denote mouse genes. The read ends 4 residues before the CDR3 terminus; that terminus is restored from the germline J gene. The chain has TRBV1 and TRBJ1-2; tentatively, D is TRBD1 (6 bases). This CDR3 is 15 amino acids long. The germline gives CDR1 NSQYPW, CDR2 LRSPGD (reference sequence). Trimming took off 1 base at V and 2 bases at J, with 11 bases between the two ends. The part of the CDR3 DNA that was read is TGCACCTGCAGTGCAGCAGGGGACGGGAACTCC. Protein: CTCSAAGDGNS. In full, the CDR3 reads CTCSAAGDGNSDYTF.

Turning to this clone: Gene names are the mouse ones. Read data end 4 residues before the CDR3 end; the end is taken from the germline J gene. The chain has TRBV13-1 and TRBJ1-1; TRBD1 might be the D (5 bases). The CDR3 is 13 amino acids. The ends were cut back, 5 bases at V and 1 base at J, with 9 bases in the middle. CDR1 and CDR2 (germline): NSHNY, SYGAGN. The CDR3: CASRPGLNTEVFF. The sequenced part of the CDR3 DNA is TGTGCCAGCAGACCGGGACTGAACACA.

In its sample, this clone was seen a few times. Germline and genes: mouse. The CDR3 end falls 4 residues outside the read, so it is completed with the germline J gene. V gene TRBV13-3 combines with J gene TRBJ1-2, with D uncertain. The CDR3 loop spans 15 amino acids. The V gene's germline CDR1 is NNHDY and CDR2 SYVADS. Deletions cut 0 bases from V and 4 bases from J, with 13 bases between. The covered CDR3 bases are TGTGCCAGCAGTGATGCATCTCAGGCCGGCTCC. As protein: CASSDASQAGS. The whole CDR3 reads CASSDASQAGSDYTF.